This TCR beta chain stems from a study of blood T cell repertoires in COVID-19. The wider study: The United States, Italy and Spain were the sources of the acute and convalescent COVID-19 samples. T cells, B-cell-depleted T cells, or PBMCs supplied cDNA or gDNA.

The CDR3 has 14 amino acids. CDR1 is SNHLY, CDR2 FYNNEI, per germline. Trimming removed 6 bases at V and 0 bases at J, with 11 bases between. Original processing methods: The assay estimated nucleated cells by amplifying reference gene primers. Some clones are missing from TCRdb's copy, which holds only in-frame ones; the method was immunoSEQ multiplex PCR. D and trimming come from the DNA, and the V and J calls and clone size come from that table. The sample lists about 150,000 clones, about 90% occurring once. The sample comprised peripheral blood. The V gene is TRBV2, the J gene TRBJ1-1, with D hard to call. The source of this sequence is a man aged 50-59 years with acute or convalescent COVID-19. This CDR3 is CASRLFGMNTEAFF. The CDR3 DNA sequence: TGTGCCAGCAGGCTCTTTGGCATGAACACTGAAGCTTTCTTT.